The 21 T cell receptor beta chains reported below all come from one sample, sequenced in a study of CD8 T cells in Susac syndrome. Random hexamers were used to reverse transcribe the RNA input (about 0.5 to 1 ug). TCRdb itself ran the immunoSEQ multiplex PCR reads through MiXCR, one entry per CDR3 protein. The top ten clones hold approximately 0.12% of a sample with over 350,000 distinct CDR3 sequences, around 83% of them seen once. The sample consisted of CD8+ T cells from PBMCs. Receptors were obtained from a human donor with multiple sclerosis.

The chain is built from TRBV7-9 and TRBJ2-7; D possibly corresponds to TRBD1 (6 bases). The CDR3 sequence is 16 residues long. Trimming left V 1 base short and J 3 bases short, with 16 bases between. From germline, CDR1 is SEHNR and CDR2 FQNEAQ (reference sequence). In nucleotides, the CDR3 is TGTGCCAGCAGCTTAGGAGGAGCAGGGGTCCACTACGAGCAGTACTTC. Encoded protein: CASSLGGAGVHYEQYF.

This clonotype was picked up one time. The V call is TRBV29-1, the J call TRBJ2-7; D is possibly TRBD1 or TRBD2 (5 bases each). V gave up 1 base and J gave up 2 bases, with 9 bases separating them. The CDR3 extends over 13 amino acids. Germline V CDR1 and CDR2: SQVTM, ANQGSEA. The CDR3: CSVEGGEAYEQYF. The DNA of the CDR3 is TGCAGCGTTGAAGGAGGGGAAGCCTACGAGCAGTACTTC.

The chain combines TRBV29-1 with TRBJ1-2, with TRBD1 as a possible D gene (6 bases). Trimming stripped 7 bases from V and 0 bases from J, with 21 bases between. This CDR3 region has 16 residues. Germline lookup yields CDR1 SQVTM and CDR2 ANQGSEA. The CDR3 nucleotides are TGCAGCGCTCAGGGGTCGGGGGGCGGCTCTAACTATGGCTACACCTTC. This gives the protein CSAQGSGGGSNYGYTF.

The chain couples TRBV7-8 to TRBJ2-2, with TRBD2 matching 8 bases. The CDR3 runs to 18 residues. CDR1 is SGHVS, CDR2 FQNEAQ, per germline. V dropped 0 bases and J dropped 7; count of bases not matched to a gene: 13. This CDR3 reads CASSLASYPGGPHGELFF. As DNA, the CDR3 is TGTGCCAGCAGCTTAGCGAGTTATCCGGGAGGGCCACACGGGGAGCTGTTTTTT.

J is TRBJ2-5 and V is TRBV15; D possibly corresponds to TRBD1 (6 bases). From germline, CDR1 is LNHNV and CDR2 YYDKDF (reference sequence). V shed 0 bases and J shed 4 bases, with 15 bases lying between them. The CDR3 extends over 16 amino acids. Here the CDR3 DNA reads TGTGCCACCAGCAGAGATCTCGTTACAGGGTCAGAGACCCAGTACTTC. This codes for CATSRDLVTGSETQYF.

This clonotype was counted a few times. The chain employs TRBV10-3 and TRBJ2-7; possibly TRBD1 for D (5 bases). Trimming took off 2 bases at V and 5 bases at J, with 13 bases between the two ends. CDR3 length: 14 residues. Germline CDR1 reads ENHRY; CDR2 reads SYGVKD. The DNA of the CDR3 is TGTGCCATCAGTGAGACAGGCACGATCAACGAGCAGTACTTC. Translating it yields CAISETGTINEQYF.

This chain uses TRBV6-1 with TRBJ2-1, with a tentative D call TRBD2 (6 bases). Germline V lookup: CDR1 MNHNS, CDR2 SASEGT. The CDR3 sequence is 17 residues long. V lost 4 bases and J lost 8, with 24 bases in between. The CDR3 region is CASSATGWRGPGDEQFF. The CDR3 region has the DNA TGTGCCAGCAGTGCGACGGGTTGGCGGGGCCCGGGGGATGAGCAGTTCTTC.

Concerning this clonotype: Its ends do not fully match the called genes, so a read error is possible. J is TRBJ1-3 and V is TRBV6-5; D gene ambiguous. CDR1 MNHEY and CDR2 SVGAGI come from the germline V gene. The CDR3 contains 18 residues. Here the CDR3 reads CASSYVGRSAYSENTIYF. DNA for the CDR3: TGTGCCAGCAGTTACGTGGGAAGGAGCGCCTACTCTGAAAACACCATATATTTT.

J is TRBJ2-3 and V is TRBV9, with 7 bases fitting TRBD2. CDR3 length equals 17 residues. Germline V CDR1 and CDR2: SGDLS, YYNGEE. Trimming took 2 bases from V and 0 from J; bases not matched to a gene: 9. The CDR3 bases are TGTGCCAGCAGCGTGCTAGCGGCGGCTACTAGCACAGATACGCAGTATTTT. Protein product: CASSVLAAATSTDTQYF.

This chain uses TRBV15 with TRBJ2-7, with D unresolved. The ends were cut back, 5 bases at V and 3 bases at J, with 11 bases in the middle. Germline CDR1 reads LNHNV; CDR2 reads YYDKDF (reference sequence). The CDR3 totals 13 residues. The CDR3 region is CATSSSSDYEQYF. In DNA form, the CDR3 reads TGTGCCACCAGCTCCAGTTCGGACTACGAGCAGTACTTC.

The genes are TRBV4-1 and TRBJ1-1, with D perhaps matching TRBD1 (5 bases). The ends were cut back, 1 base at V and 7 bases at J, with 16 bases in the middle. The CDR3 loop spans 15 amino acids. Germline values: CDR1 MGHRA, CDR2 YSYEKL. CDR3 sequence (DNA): TGCGCCAGCAGCCAAGTAACTCGTCAGGGATATGAAGCTTTCTTT. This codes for CASSQVTRQGYEAFF.

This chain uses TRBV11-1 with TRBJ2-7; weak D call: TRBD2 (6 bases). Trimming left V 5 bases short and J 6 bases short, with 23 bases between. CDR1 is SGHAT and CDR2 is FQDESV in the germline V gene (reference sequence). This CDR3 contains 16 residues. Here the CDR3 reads CASSEETTAEGFEQYF. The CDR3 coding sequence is TGTGCCAGCAGCGAAGAAACGACAGCGGAGGGGTTCGAGCAGTACTTC. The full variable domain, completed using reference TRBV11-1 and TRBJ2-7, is EAEVAQSPRYKITEKSQAVAFWCDPISGHATLYWYRQILGQGPELLVQFQDESVVDDSQLPKDRFSAERLKGVDSTLKIQPAELGDSAMYLCASSEETTAEGFEQYFGPGTRLTVT.

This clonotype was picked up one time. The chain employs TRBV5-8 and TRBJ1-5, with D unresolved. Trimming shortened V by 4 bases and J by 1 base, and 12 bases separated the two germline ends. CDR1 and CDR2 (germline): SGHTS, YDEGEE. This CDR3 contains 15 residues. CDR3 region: CASSGGDTSNQPQHF. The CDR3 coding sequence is TGTGCCAGCAGCGGAGGAGACACAAGCAATCAGCCCCAGCATTTT. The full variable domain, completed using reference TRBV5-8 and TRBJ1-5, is EAGVTQSPTHLIKTRGQQATLRCSPISGHTSVYWYQQALGLGLQFLLWYDEGEERNRGNFPPRFSGRQFPNYSSELNVNALELEDSALYLCASSGGDTSNQPQHFGDGTRLSIL.

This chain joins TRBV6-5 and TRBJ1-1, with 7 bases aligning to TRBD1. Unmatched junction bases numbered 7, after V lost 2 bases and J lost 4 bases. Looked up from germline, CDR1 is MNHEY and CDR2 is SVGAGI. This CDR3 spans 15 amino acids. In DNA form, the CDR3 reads TGTGCCAGCAGTTACGGAACCAACAGGGGCACTGAAGCTTTCTTT. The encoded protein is CASSYGTNRGTEAFF.

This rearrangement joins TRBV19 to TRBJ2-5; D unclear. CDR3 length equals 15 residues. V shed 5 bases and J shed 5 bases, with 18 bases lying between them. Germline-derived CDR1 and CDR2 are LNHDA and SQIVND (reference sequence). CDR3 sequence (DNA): TGTGCCAGTAGTCCCCCAGAACATTGGGGTGAGACCCAGTACTTC. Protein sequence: CASSPPEHWGETQYF.

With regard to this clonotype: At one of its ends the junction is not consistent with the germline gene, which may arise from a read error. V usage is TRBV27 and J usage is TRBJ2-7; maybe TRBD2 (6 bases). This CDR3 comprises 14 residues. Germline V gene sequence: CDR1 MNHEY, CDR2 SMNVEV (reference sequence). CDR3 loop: CASSVSRGVYEQYF. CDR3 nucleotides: TGTGCCAGCAGTGTATCCCGCGGGGTCTACGAGCAGTACTTC.

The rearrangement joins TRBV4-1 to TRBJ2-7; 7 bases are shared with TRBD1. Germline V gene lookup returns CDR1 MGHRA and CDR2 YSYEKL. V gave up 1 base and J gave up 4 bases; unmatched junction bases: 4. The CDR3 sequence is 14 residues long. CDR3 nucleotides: TGCGCCAGCAGCCAAGGCACAGGGGAGTACGAGCAGTACTTC. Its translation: CASSQGTGEYEQYF.

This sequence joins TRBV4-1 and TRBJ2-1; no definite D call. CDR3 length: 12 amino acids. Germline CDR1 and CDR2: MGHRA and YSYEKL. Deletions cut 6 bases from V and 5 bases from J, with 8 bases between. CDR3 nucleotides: TGCGCCAGCAGAGGGCCAAACAATGAGCAGTTCTTC. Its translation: CASRGPNNEQFF.

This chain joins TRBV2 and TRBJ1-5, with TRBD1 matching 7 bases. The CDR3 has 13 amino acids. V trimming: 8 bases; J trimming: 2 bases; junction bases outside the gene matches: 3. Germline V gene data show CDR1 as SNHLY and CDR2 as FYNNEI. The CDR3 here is CASQDRGNQPQHF. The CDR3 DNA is TGTGCCAGCCAAGACAGGGGCAATCAGCCCCAGCATTTT.

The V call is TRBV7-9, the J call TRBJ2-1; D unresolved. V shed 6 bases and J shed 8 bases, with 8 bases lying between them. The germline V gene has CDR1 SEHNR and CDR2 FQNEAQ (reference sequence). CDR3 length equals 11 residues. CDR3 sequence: CASSGEHEQFF. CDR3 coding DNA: TGTGCCAGCAGTGGAGAGCATGAGCAGTTCTTC.

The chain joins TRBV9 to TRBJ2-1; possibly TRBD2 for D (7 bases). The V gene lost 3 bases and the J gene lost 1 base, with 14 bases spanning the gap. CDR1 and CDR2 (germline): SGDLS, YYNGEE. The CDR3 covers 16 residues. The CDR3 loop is CASSGEGGWSYNEQFF. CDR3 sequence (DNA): TGTGCCAGCAGCGGCGAGGGGGGGTGGTCCTACAATGAGCAGTTCTTC.